One sample yielded the 23 T cell receptor beta chains listed below, sequenced in a study of blood T cell repertoires in COVID-19. TCRdb keeps only in-frame clones here, not all; method: immunoSEQ multiplex PCR. The sample holds approximately 150,000 clones, 84% seen once. Sequenced material: peripheral blood. The receptors were sampled from a young man with COVID-19, enrolled during active disease.

This chain connects TRBV30 to TRBJ2-6, with 7 nucleotides matching TRBD2. The V segment lost 0 bases and the J segment 2 bases; nucleotides outside the gene matches: 7. This CDR3 contains 17 residues. CDR1 and CDR2 from the germline V gene are GTSNPN and SVGIG (reference sequence). The CDR3 DNA reads as TGTGCCTGGAGTGTGGAGGCGGGAGTTCCTGGGGCCAACGTCCTGACTTTC. It is translated as CAWSVEAGVPGANVLTF.

The rearrangement uses TRBV29-1 and TRBJ1-1; no clear D gene. Trimming cost V 2 bases and J 4 bases, with 11 bases left between them. The CDR3 extends over 13 amino acids. Germline V gene lookup returns CDR1 SQVTM and CDR2 ANQGSEA. CDR3 nucleotides: TGCAGCGTTGAAAAGGCACGGGGCACTGAAGCTTTCTTT. It specifies CSVEKARGTEAFF.

The V call is TRBV9, the J call TRBJ2-1, with 8 bases aligning to TRBD2. CDR1 SGDLS and CDR2 YYNGEE come from the germline V gene. V dropped 4 bases and J dropped 3; count of bases not matched to a gene: 9. The CDR3 sequence is 16 residues long. CDR3 nucleotide sequence: TGTGCCAGCAGCCCTCCGAGCGGGAGCTTCTACAATGAGCAGTTCTTC. As protein: CASSPPSGSFYNEQFF.

This clone came up many times. This chain uses TRBV28 with TRBJ2-7; 12 bases align to TRBD1. Per the germline V gene, CDR1 is MDHEN and CDR2 is SYDVKM. The CDR3 extends over 15 amino acids. V dropped 2 bases and J dropped 4; count of bases not matched to a gene: 3. CDR3 residues: CASSLRDRGQYEQYF. The CDR3, as DNA: TGTGCCAGCAGTTTAAGGGACAGGGGGCAGTACGAGCAGTACTTC.

The J gene is TRBJ2-5, the V gene TRBV6-5; 10 nucleotides align to TRBD2. The CDR3 is 16 residues long. CDR1 MNHEY and CDR2 SVGAGI come from the germline V gene. V was pared by 2 bases and J by 1 base, with 4 bases of the junction left unmatched. The CDR3 DNA reads as TGTGCCAGCAGTTACGGGACTAGCGCAGGCCAAGAGACCCAGTACTTC. Translated, it gives CASSYGTSAGQETQYF.

The genes are TRBV18 and TRBJ2-1, with 8 bases that match TRBD1. Germline V gene lookup returns CDR1 KGHSH and CDR2 LQKENI. The CDR3 is 15 amino acids. The V gene end was trimmed by 3 bases and the J gene end by 4 bases; junction bases not matched to a gene: 5. In DNA form, the CDR3 reads TGTGCCAGCTCACCCCGGGACAGGCAATACAATGAGCAGTTCTTC. It encodes CASSPRDRQYNEQFF.

This clone was observed a single time. V usage is TRBV4-1 and J usage is TRBJ2-1, with 8 bases aligning to TRBD2. Germline V gives CDR1 MGHRA, CDR2 YSYEKL. V lost 4 bases to trimming and J lost 2 bases; unmatched junction nucleotides: 13. The CDR3 is made up of 18 amino acids. In DNA, the CDR3 is TGCGCCAGCAGCCGGACCCCGCCAGCGGGAGATGCCTACAATGAGCAGTTCTTC. It yields the protein CASSRTPPAGDAYNEQFF.

The gene calls are TRBV7-6 and TRBJ2-5, with D uncertain. Germline-derived CDR1 and CDR2 are SGHVS and FNYEAQ. The germline V and J ends were trimmed by 5 bases and 2 bases, with 15 bases remaining between them. The CDR3 consists of 15 residues. The CDR3 spells CASSPNLGRQETQYF. CDR3 in DNA: TGTGCCAGCAGCCCCAACCTTGGCAGACAAGAGACCCAGTACTTC.

The genes are TRBV2 and TRBJ2-5, with 8 nucleotides matching TRBD1. Unmatched junction bases numbered 4, after V lost 4 bases and J lost 0 bases. The germline V gene encodes CDR1 SNHLY and CDR2 FYNNEI. The length of the CDR3 is 15 residues. DNA for the CDR3: TGTGCCAGCAGTGCAGACAGGGGACACCAAGAGACCCAGTACTTC. Translating gives CASSADRGHQETQYF.

With regard to this clone: This may be a read error, as it is one base from a much larger clone. V usage is TRBV2 and J usage is TRBJ2-7, with 7 bases aligning to TRBD2. The CDR3 spans 14 residues. Trimming took 7 bases from V and 3 from J; bases not matched to a gene: 9. Germline-derived CDR1 and CDR2 are SNHLY and FYNNEI. The DNA of the CDR3 is TGTGCCAGCAAACTAGGGACTAACGGCTACGAGCAGTACTTC. This translates into CASKLGTNGYEQYF.

The chain is built from TRBV4-1 and TRBJ2-7, with D perhaps TRBD2 (6 bases). This CDR3 is 14 amino acids long. Trimming stripped 0 bases from V and 5 bases from J, with 11 bases between. CDR1 and CDR2 (germline): MGHRA, YSYEKL. The CDR3 DNA follows: TGCGCCAGCAGCCAAGATTGGGGGGTTAACGAGCAGTACTTC. Translated: CASSQDWGVNEQYF.

V gene TRBV21-1 combines with J gene TRBJ2-1; the DNA was not compared with TRBD2, the D call given in the table. TRBV21-1 corresponds to a pseudogene. CDR3 size: 22 residues. In nucleotides, the CDR3 is TGTGCCAGCAGCACTCTTTGCGGGGGGACTAGCGGGAGGTCCGCCTCCTACAATGAGCAGTTCTTC. It is translated as CASSTLCGGTSGRSASYNEQFF.

V is TRBV19 and J is TRBJ2-7; TRBD1 agrees at 9 bases. CDR3 size: 14 residues. Losses at the gene ends were 3 bases for V and 3 bases for J; bases not matched to a gene: 3. Germline V gene sequence: CDR1 LNHDA, CDR2 SQIVND (reference sequence). The CDR3 region is CASSIADRGYEQYF. The CDR3 DNA is TGTGCCAGTAGTATCGCGGACAGGGGCTACGAGCAGTACTTC. Full variable domain (missing parts from reference TRBV19 and TRBJ2-7): DGGITQSPKYLFRKEGQNVTLSCEQNLNHDAMYWYRQDPGQGLRLIYYSQIVNDFQKGDIAEGYSVSREKKESFPLTVTSAQKNPTAFYLCASSIADRGYEQYFGPGTRLTVT.

The rearrangement uses TRBV6-5 and TRBJ2-7; the match to TRBD1 covers 7 bases. Per the germline V gene, CDR1 is MNHEY and CDR2 is SVGAGI. Trimming took 0 bases from V and 3 from J; bases not matched to a gene: 2. This CDR3 has 14 residues. CDR3 bases: TGTGCCAGCAGTTACTCCCAGGGGGTCTACGAGCAGTACTTC. Its translation is CASSYSQGVYEQYF.

The V gene is TRBV19, the J gene TRBJ2-7; 10 nucleotides agree with TRBD1. Germline V gives CDR1 LNHDA, CDR2 SQIVND (reference sequence). There are 14 residues in the CDR3. V shed 8 bases and J 0 bases; nucleotides not matched to a gene: 4. The DNA of the CDR3 is TGTGCCAGTCTCCGGGACAGGGGCTCCTACGAGCAGTACTTC. Translating gives CASLRDRGSYEQYF.

V gene TRBV2 combines with J gene TRBJ2-7; 7 bases match TRBD1. CDR1 and CDR2 (germline): SNHLY, FYNNEI. Germline trimming cut 5 bases from V and 3 bases from J; bases unmatched to any gene: 7. The length of the CDR3 is 14 residues. CDR3: CASSWQGVDYEQYF. The CDR3 DNA reads as TGTGCCAGCAGTTGGCAGGGGGTGGACTACGAGCAGTACTTC.

This chain connects TRBV30 to TRBJ2-1, with TRBD2 identical over 12 bases. This CDR3 is 17 amino acids long. Germline V CDR1 and CDR2: GTSNPN, SVGIG (reference sequence). V dropped 0 bases and J dropped 6; count of bases not matched to a gene: 9. The CDR3 region is CAWSVRLAGVSGNEQFF. Written as DNA, the CDR3 is TGTGCCTGGAGTGTACGACTAGCGGGAGTTTCGGGCAATGAGCAGTTCTTC.

In its sample, this clone was seen a few times. This chain joins TRBV30 and TRBJ2-7; perhaps TRBD2 as D (6 bases). This CDR3 is built from 15 residues. Trimming took 0 bases from V and 9 from J, leaving 21 bases between them. Germline CDR1 is GTSNPN and CDR2 is SVGIG (reference sequence). The CDR3 loop reads CAWSVSGLARSGQYF. CDR3 DNA: TGTGCCTGGAGTGTATCCGGGCTAGCGAGATCTGGGCAGTACTTC.

As DNA, the CDR3 is TGTGCCAGCAGTTCACTAGCGGGATATGTCAATGAGCAGTTCTTC. Translated, it gives CASSSLAGYVNEQFF. The chain is built from TRBV11-2 and TRBJ2-1, with 10 bases that match TRBD2. This CDR3 is built from 15 residues. After removal of 6 bases from V and 6 bases from J, the junction contained 8 bases not matched to a gene. Per germline, CDR1 SGHAT and CDR2 FQNNGV. The full variable domain, rest sourced from reference TRBV11-2 and TRBJ2-1, is EAGVAQSPRYKIIEKRQSVAFWCNPISGHATLYWYQQILGQGPKLLIQFQNNGVVDDSQLPKDRFSAERLKGVDSTLKIQPAKLEDSAVYLCASSSLAGYVNEQFFGPGTRLTVL.

V is TRBV19 and J is TRBJ2-7; D is uncertain. CDR3 size: 14 residues. CDR1 and CDR2 from the germline V gene are LNHDA and SQIVND (reference sequence). Trimming pared 3 bases from V and 0 bases from J, leaving 9 bases between. CDR3 in amino acids: CASSIQRSSYEQYF. The CDR3, as DNA: TGTGCCAGTAGTATTCAGCGAAGCTCCTACGAGCAGTACTTC.

The chain couples TRBV19 to TRBJ1-5, with TRBD1 matching over 7 bases. V was pared by 5 bases and J by 6 bases, with 7 bases of the junction left unmatched. This CDR3 has 14 amino acids. The germline CDR1 and CDR2 sequences are LNHDA and SQIVND (reference sequence). CDR3 sequence (DNA): TGTGCCAGTAGTGATCACAGGGGTCCTCAGCCCCAGCATTTT. Its translation is CASSDHRGPQPQHF. Full variable domain (remainder filled in from reference TRBV19 and TRBJ1-5): DGGITQSPKYLFRKEGQNVTLSCEQNLNHDAMYWYRQDPGQGLRLIYYSQIVNDFQKGDIAEGYSVSREKKESFPLTVTSAQKNPTAFYLCASSDHRGPQPQHFGDGTRLSIL.

This clone has a single count. V and J are TRBV20-1 and TRBJ1-2; a weak D match, TRBD1 (6 bases). The CDR3 runs to 11 residues. Germline V gene lookup returns CDR1 DFQATT and CDR2 SNEGSKA (reference sequence). V gave up 5 bases and J gave up 4 bases, with 8 bases separating them. CDR3 nucleotides: TGCAGTGCTCTCAGGGGCTATGGCTACACCTTC. It encodes CSALRGYGYTF.

The CDR3, as DNA: TGCGCCAGCAGCCAAGGGTGGGGGCAGAACACTGAAGCTTTCTTT. It specifies CASSQGWGQNTEAFF. The V call is TRBV4-1, the J call TRBJ1-1; weak D call: TRBD1 (6 bases). The CDR3 is 15 amino acids. Germline lookup yields CDR1 MGHRA and CDR2 YSYEKL. With 1 base removed from V and 1 base from J, the gap between germline ends came to 10 bases.